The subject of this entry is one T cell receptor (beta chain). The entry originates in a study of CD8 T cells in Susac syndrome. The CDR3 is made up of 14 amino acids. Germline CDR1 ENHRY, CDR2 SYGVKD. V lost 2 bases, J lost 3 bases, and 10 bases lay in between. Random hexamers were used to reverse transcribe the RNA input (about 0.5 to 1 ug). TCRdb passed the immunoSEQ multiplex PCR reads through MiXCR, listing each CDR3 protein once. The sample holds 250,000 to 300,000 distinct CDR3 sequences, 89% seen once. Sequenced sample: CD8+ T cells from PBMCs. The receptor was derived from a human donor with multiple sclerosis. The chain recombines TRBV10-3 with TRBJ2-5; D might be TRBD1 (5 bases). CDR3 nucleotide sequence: TGTGCCATCAGTGAGACAGGATTCGAAGAGACCCAGTACTTC. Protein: CAISETGFEETQYF.